This record covers a single T cell receptor (beta chain). Its target is not known. The data originate from a study of siplizumab effects on memory and regulatory T cells. The study's findings and limits: Researchers could map only a minor fraction of alloreactive clones to unstimulated subsets. Phenotypic classification as naive or memory proved unattainable for roughly 75-97% of proliferating CD4+ or CD8+ clones. Siplizumab produced a significant reduction in alloreactive sequences that were traceable to unstimulated CD4+ memory cells.

Libraries were prepared by immunoSEQ multiplex PCR; TCRdb keeps only in-frame clonotypes and omits some of them. Seen here are tens of thousands of clones, approximately 87% observed once, and the top ten hold approximately 3.8%. The receptor comes from a human donor in good health. Sample: memory CD4+ T cells sorted from blood.

The CDR3 DNA sequence: TGCGCCAGCAGCTTGGGGGAGGGATACGAGCAGTACTTC. Translation gives CASSLGEGYEQYF. The V gene is TRBV5-1, the J gene TRBJ2-7; 7 bases align to TRBD2. Germline V CDR1 and CDR2: SGHRS, YFSETQ. The V gene end was trimmed by 0 bases and the J gene end by 4 bases; junction bases not matched to a gene: 1. The CDR3 runs to 13 residues.